These T cell receptor beta chains were read from a single sample in a study of shared clonotypes between healthy human individuals. TCRdb's table, derived via immunoSEQ multiplex PCR, lists solely in-frame clones and lacks some. Among roughly 2.1 million clones listed, about 92% were seen once. The sequenced material came from naive CD8+ T cells from PBMCs. The source of these receptors is a young man in good health. Some clones in this sample may be carry-over from other donors' samples. Both conserved end residues are part of each CDR3. D genes are given only for firm matches. Clone size appears in some rows only: once, few, many, or a class for an expanded clone.

>NA|NA|12|TRBJ2-1|TRBV19
CASSPDYGEQFF
TGTGCCAGTAGCCCCGACTATGGTGAGCAGTTCTTC
>NA|NA|13|TRBJ1-1|TRBV5-1
CASSSEGGTEAFF
TGCGCCAGCAGCTCGGAAGGGGGCACTGAAGCTTTCTTT
>once|NA|17|TRBJ2-6|TRBV13
CASSFRGPLSGANVLTF
TGTGCCAGCAGCTTCCGTGGACCACTCTCTGGTGCCAACGTCCTGACTTTC
>NA|NA|17|TRBJ2-1|TRBV21-1
CASSKAIGGTNDNEQFF
TGTGCCAGCAGCAAAGCCATCGGAGGGACTAATGACAATGAGCAGTTCTTC
>NA|TRBD2|15|TRBJ2-1|TRBV11-2
CASSEGLAVHNEQFF
TGTGCCAGCAGCGAGGGACTAGCGGTTCACAATGAGCAGTTCTTC
>NA|NA|15|TRBJ2-2|TRBV27
CASSLLAGNTGELFF
TGTGCCAGCAGTTTATTGGCCGGGAACACCGGGGAGCTGTTTTTT
>NA|NA|17|TRBJ1-5|TRBV19
CASSMLGGPPSNQPQHF
TGTGCCAGTAGTATGTTAGGGGGACCACCAAGCAATCAGCCCCAGCATTTT
>NA|TRBD2|14|TRBJ2-7|TRBV18
CASSPVGGTYEQYF
TGTGCCAGCTCCCCCGTGGGAGGGACCTACGAGCAGTACTTC
>NA|NA|12|TRBJ2-1|TRBV11-1
CASSPHWQTQFF
TGTGCCAGCAGCCCCCATTGGCAGACGCAGTTCTTC
>NA|TRBD1|16|TRBJ1-2|TRBV5-6
CASSLRAGQGGYGYTF
TGTGCCAGCAGCTTGAGGGCGGGACAGGGCGGCTATGGCTACACCTTC
>NA|TRBD2|14|TRBJ2-7|TRBV7-9
CASSQGTRAYEQYF
TGTGCCAGCAGCCAAGGGACTAGGGCCTACGAGCAGTACTTC
>NA|NA|16|TRBJ2-4|TRBV2
CASRQTAGLAKNIQYF
TGTGCCAGCAGGCAAACAGCGGGTCTAGCCAAAAACATTCAGTACTTC
>once|NA|15|TRBJ2-5|TRBV7-9
CASSLPGNPVETQYF
TGTGCCAGCAGCTTACCGGGCAATCCTGTGGAGACCCAGTACTTC